This passage covers 30 T cell receptor beta chains from one sample sequenced in a study of CD8 T cells in ankylosing spondylitis. TCRdb re-called the 5' RACE reads with MiXCR, one entry per CDR3 protein. The table has 200,000 to 250,000 distinct CDR3 sequences, over 9.5% seen once; the top ten hold around a fifth. The sequencing input was blood, either unsorted or a sorted T cell fraction (not recorded which). The source is a male donor with ankylosing spondylitis or in good health (not recorded which).

This clonotype has ten or more counts. This chain joins TRBV20-1 and TRBJ2-2; 7 bases align to TRBD2. The CDR3 is 14 residues long. J gave up 8 bases and V 0 bases, and 6 bases lay outside the gene matches. Germline lookup yields CDR1 DFQATT and CDR2 SNEGSKA (reference sequence). CDR3: CSARDNSGVGELFF. The CDR3 coding sequence is TGCAGTGCTAGAGATAACAGCGGGGTGGGGGAGCTGTTTTTT.

There are many counts of this clonotype. The chain employs TRBV7-8 and TRBJ2-3, with TRBD1 matching over 7 bases. The CDR3 is 16 amino acids. J was trimmed by 6 bases and V by 1 base; bases with no gene match: 10. Per the germline V gene, CDR1 is SGHVS and CDR2 is FQNEAQ. CDR3: CASSLDSRGTRDTQYF. DNA of the CDR3: TGTGCCAGCAGCTTAGATTCCAGGGGGACACGGGATACGCAGTATTTT. The variable domain in full, with the rest retrieved from reference TRBV7-8 and TRBJ2-3, is GAGVSQSPRYKVAKRGQDVALRCDPISGHVSLFWYQQALGQGPEFLTYFQNEAQLDKSGLPSDRFFAERPEGSVSTLKIQRTQQEDSAVYLCASSLDSRGTRDTQYFGPGTRLTVL.

The chain combines TRBV27 with TRBJ1-2; D remains ambiguous. This CDR3 has 12 amino acids. Germline V gene data show CDR1 as MNHEY and CDR2 as SMNVEV (reference sequence). V was pared by 5 bases and J by 0 bases, with 4 bases between. DNA for the CDR3: TGTGCCAGCAGTACCACTAACTATGGCTACACCTTC. Translated, it gives CASSTTNYGYTF.

This clonotype was seen many times. This chain links TRBV9 with TRBJ2-1, with D unclear. Germline CDR1 and CDR2: SGDLS and YYNGEE. The ends were cut back, 0 bases at V and 5 bases at J, with 3 bases in the middle. The length of the CDR3 is 12 residues. The CDR3 DNA follows: TGTGCCAGCAGCGTAGGCCACAATGAGCAGTTCTTC. As protein: CASSVGHNEQFF. Using reference TRBV9 and TRBJ2-1 for the parts outside the CDR3, the full variable domain is DSGVTQTPKHLITATGQRVTLRCSPRSGDLSVYWYQQSLDQGLQFLIQYYNGEERAKGNILERFSAQQFPDLHSELNLSSLELGDSALYFCASSVGHNEQFFGPGTRLTVL.

The rearrangement joins TRBV5-1 to TRBJ2-3, with D possibly TRBD2 on 6 matching bases. Germline CDR1 and CDR2: SGHRS and YFSETQ. The CDR3 runs 16 residues. V was clipped by 3 bases and J by 0 bases, with 14 bases between them. The CDR3 sequence: CASSWQGGISTDTQYF. In DNA, the CDR3 is TGCGCCAGCAGCTGGCAAGGCGGGATTAGCACAGATACGCAGTATTTT.

Within the sample, this clonotype is medium-sized (0.01 to 0.1%). The V call is TRBV12-3 or TRBV12-4, the J call TRBJ2-2; 10 nucleotides agree with TRBD1. The length of the CDR3 is 14 residues. Unmatched junction bases numbered 4, after V lost 7 bases and J lost 5 bases. CDR3 loop: CASKWDRGTGELFF. As DNA, the CDR3 is TGTGCCAGCAAATGGGACAGGGGAACCGGGGAGCTGTTTTTT.

The rearrangement joins TRBV29-1 to TRBJ2-1; D ambiguous. V shed 4 bases and J shed 0 bases, with 7 bases lying between them. CDR1 and CDR2 from the germline V gene are SQVTM and ANQGSEA. The length of the CDR3 is 13 residues. CDR3 region: CSVVGNSYNEQFF. The CDR3 region has the DNA TGCAGCGTTGTAGGGAACTCCTACAATGAGCAGTTCTTC.

In this sample, this clonotype turned up a few times. The chain links TRBV20-1 to TRBJ2-2, with a tentative D call TRBD1 (6 bases). CDR1 and CDR2 (germline): DFQATT, SNEGSKA (reference sequence). Trimming left V 1 base short and J 2 bases short, with 11 bases between. The CDR3 sequence is 15 residues long. CDR3 protein: CSARVAGANTGELFF. CDR3 nucleotides: TGCAGTGCTAGAGTAGCAGGGGCAAACACCGGGGAGCTGTTTTTT.

The sample holds a few counts of this clonotype. V is TRBV6-1 and J is TRBJ2-7; 7 bases align to TRBD1. The junction had 4 bases not matched to a gene; V was cut back by 2 bases and J by 3 bases. The germline gives CDR1 MNHNS, CDR2 SASEGT. The length of the CDR3 is 14 residues. This chain's CDR3 is CASSEQGVSYEQYF. The DNA of the CDR3 is TGTGCCAGCAGTGAACAGGGGGTTAGCTACGAGCAGTACTTC.

This clonotype was found many times. The rearrangement uses TRBV7-3 and TRBJ2-3; D is unclear. Trimming removed 5 bases at V and 0 bases at J, with 9 bases between. The CDR3 sequence is 14 residues long. Germline V CDR1 and CDR2: SGHTA, FQGTGA. The CDR3 loop reads CASSRAKSTDTQYF. In DNA, the CDR3 is TGTGCCAGCAGCCGTGCCAAAAGCACAGATACGCAGTATTTT.

Concerning this clonotype: It may be a read error: a sequence one base away is much more abundant. V gene TRBV15 combines with J gene TRBJ1-1; no firm D call. Germline CDR1 and CDR2: LNHNV and YYDKDF (reference sequence). CDR3 length: 12 residues. The CDR3: CDTSKENTEAFF. The CDR3 DNA sequence: TGTGACACCAGCAAGGAGAACACTGAAGCTTTCTTT.

V and J are TRBV12-3 or TRBV12-4 and TRBJ1-6; D is uncertain. This CDR3 is built from 16 residues. The V end was cut by 6 bases, the J end by 6 bases, with 18 bases between. The CDR3 DNA sequence: TGTGCCAGCAGCCAATCATGGGGAGCAACTAATTCACCCCTCCACTTT. Protein: CASSQSWGATNSPLHF.

This clonotype showed up many times. The chain uses TRBV20-1 and TRBJ2-1; 9 nucleotides line up with TRBD1. The CDR3 extends over 14 amino acids. Germline CDR1 DFQATT, CDR2 SNEGSKA (reference sequence). Unmatched junction bases numbered 11, after V lost 6 bases and J lost 8 bases. Here the CDR3 reads CSALAPTGGHEQFF. As DNA, the CDR3 is TGCAGTGCCCTGGCACCGACAGGGGGGCATGAGCAGTTCTTC.

This clonotype was seen ten or more times. The chain carries TRBV7-2 and TRBJ2-2; D is possibly TRBD2 (6 bases). Trimming removed 5 bases from V and 1 base from J, with 17 bases in between. The CDR3 consists of 17 residues. In germline, CDR1 is SGHTA, CDR2 FQGNSA. CDR3: CASSLGSGTLNTGELFF. CDR3 DNA: TGTGCCAGCAGCCTCGGGTCTGGGACTTTGAACACCGGGGAGCTGTTTTTT.

The rearrangement uses TRBV20-1 and TRBJ2-5; 10 bases line up with TRBD1. Germline lookup yields CDR1 DFQATT and CDR2 SNEGSKA (reference sequence). J gave up 1 base and V 6 bases, and 2 bases lay outside the gene matches. The CDR3 is 13 amino acids. DNA of the CDR3: TGCAGTGCCCGGACAGGGGGCCAAGAGACCCAGTACTTC. It is translated as CSARTGGQETQYF.

This clonotype was detected many times. This chain joins TRBV4-1 and TRBJ2-3; D is undetermined. Per the germline V gene, CDR1 is MGHRA and CDR2 is YSYEKL. V lost 8 bases and J 0 bases, leaving 12 bases between the germline ends. CDR3 length equals 14 residues. CDR3 in amino acids: CASSLFDSTDTQYF. CDR3 DNA sequence: TGCGCCAGCTCCCTTTTTGATAGCACAGATACGCAGTATTTT.

This clonotype was picked up many times. V usage is TRBV6-5 and J usage is TRBJ2-7; 7 bases map to TRBD1. The CDR3 covers 15 residues. CDR1 MNHEY and CDR2 SVGAGI come from the germline V gene. V shed 0 bases, J shed 2 bases, and the junction held 4 bases outside the gene matches. This CDR3 reads CASSYSWDSTYEQYF. The CDR3 nucleotides read TGTGCCAGCAGTTACTCGTGGGACAGCACCTACGAGCAGTACTTC.

This clonotype was detected ten times or more. V gene TRBV20-1 combines with J gene TRBJ2-2, with 7 bases that match TRBD1. This CDR3 is 14 amino acids long. Germline assignment: CDR1 DFQATT and CDR2 SNEGSKA (reference sequence). Trimming removed 3 bases from V and 0 bases from J; junction bases left unmatched: 1. The DNA for the CDR3 is TGCAGTGCTAGGCAGGGGGCGAACACCGGGGAGCTGTTTTTT. It codes for CSARQGANTGELFF.

This clonotype showed up many times. V usage is TRBV6-5 and J usage is TRBJ2-5; a possible D gene is TRBD2 (5 bases). With 5 bases removed from V and 6 bases from J, the gap between germline ends came to 10 bases. The CDR3 length is 12 residues. In germline, CDR1 is MNHEY, CDR2 SVGAGI. The CDR3 sequence: CASSPGFQTQYF. CDR3 nucleotides: TGTGCCAGCAGTCCGGGATTCCAGACCCAGTACTTC.

This clonotype came up many times. The V and J genes are TRBV6-5 and TRBJ1-6; the match to TRBD1 covers 10 bases. After removal of 4 bases from V and 0 bases from J, the junction contained 9 bases not matched to a gene. The CDR3 covers 19 residues. Germline V gene data show CDR1 as MNHEY and CDR2 as SVGAGI. The CDR3 is CASSSIGTGASSYNSPLHF. DNA for the CDR3: TGTGCCAGCAGTTCGATTGGGACAGGGGCGAGCTCCTATAATTCACCCCTCCACTTT.

This clonotype was seen many times. The CDR3 region is CATSRGGAQAEAFF. CDR3 bases: TGTGCCACCAGCCGGGGGGGAGCGCAGGCTGAAGCTTTCTTT. V usage is TRBV24-1 and J usage is TRBJ1-1, with D perhaps TRBD1 (5 bases). Trimming stripped 7 bases from V and 6 bases from J, with 17 bases between. Germline V gene lookup returns CDR1 KGHDR and CDR2 SFDVKD. The CDR3 runs 14 residues.

In this sample, this clonotype turned up many times. The gene calls are TRBV12-3 or TRBV12-4 and TRBJ1-5, with 7 bases aligning to TRBD1. The CDR3 runs to 16 residues. Unmatched junction bases numbered 13, after V lost 6 bases and J lost 5 bases. The CDR3 bases are TGTGCCAGCAGCCCGAGGGGTAGGGGGCAATATCAGCCCCAGCATTTT. Translating gives CASSPRGRGQYQPQHF.

The chain joins TRBV20-1 to TRBJ2-3; TRBD2 matches 10 bases. The CDR3 covers 15 residues. J lost 8 bases, V lost 7 bases, and 15 bases had no gene match. Germline values: CDR1 DFQATT, CDR2 SNEGSKA (reference sequence). DNA of the CDR3: TGCAGTGGGGGCCAGGTAGCGGGGGGAAGTTGTACGCAGTATTTT. Protein sequence: CSGGQVAGGSCTQYF.

A few counts support this clonotype. This chain connects TRBV3-1 to TRBJ1-6; D possibly corresponds to TRBD1 (5 bases). The V end was cut by 8 bases, the J end by 0 bases, with 11 bases between. The CDR3 totals 15 residues. The germline CDR1 and CDR2 sequences are LGHDT and YNNKEL (reference sequence). CDR3 sequence (DNA): TGTGCCAGCCAGGGTCCAAGCTCCTATAATTCACCCCTCCACTTT. This codes for CASQGPSSYNSPLHF.

This clonotype was counted only a few times. The chain links TRBV19 to TRBJ1-2; 7 bases agree with TRBD1. Trimming at V came to 4 bases and at J to 7 bases, leaving 9 bases not matched to a gene. In germline, CDR1 is LNHDA, CDR2 SQIVND (reference sequence). The length of the CDR3 is 14 residues. For the CDR3, the DNA is TGTGCCAGTAGTAGGACCGGGACAGCACTTGGCTACACCTTC. It specifies CASSRTGTALGYTF.

Details on this clonotype: A much larger clonotype is one base distant, so this may be a read error. V gene TRBV28 combines with J gene TRBJ2-7, with 9 nucleotides matching TRBD2. This CDR3 is built from 15 residues. The ends lost 8 bases at V and 5 bases at J; junction bases unmatched: 13. CDR1 and CDR2 (germline): MDHEN, SYDVKM. CDR3 nucleotides: TGTGCCAGCGATACGTTCGCACTAGCGGGTCACGAGCAGTACTTC. Encoded protein: CASDTFALAGHEQYF.

Ten or more counts support this clonotype. CDR3 sequence reads: CSALGQGVTDTQYF. The CDR3 nucleotides are TGCAGTGCATTGGGACAGGGGGTGACAGATACGCAGTATTTT. The rearrangement joins TRBV20-1 to TRBJ2-3, with 11 positions matching TRBD1. Germline V gene lookup returns CDR1 DFQATT and CDR2 SNEGSKA (reference sequence). This CDR3 comprises 14 residues. V shed 6 bases, J shed 3 bases, and the junction held 5 bases outside the gene matches.

This clonotype occurred many times. The chain links TRBV20-1 to TRBJ1-3, with D perhaps TRBD1 (6 bases). V lost 6 bases and J lost 0, with 9 bases in between. CDR3 size: 13 residues. Germline V lookup: CDR1 DFQATT, CDR2 SNEGSKA (reference sequence). The CDR3 loop is CSATGFSGNTIYF. CDR3 DNA sequence: TGCAGTGCCACAGGGTTCTCTGGAAACACCATATATTTT.

Only a few counts were recorded for this clonotype. The CDR3 DNA is TGCGCCAGCAGCTTGTGGCCCCAGCGGGGGCAAGAGACCCAGTACTTC. This sequence encodes CASSLWPQRGQETQYF. The V gene is TRBV5-1, the J gene TRBJ2-5; 8 nucleotides align to TRBD2. The trim removed 1 base at V and 2 bases at J, leaving 7 bases unmatched. This CDR3 is 16 amino acids long. From germline, CDR1 is SGHRS and CDR2 YFSETQ.

This clonotype was recorded at least ten times. The gene calls are TRBV24-1 and TRBJ2-1; the match to TRBD1 covers 8 bases. CDR3 length: 15 amino acids. The V and J ends lost 3 bases and 8 bases, in that order; junction bases with no gene match: 8. Germline V gene data show CDR1 as KGHDR and CDR2 as SFDVKD. CDR3 loop: CATSDGGQGRDEQFF. CDR3 in DNA: TGTGCCACCAGTGATGGAGGACAGGGAAGGGATGAGCAGTTCTTC.